The present T cell receptor (beta chain) was sequenced within a study of high-grade serous ovarian cancer treatment subgroups. About the study: Samples averaged around 14,000 reads and 6,900 or so unique TCR beta rearrangements.

Tumor tissue was taken before any definitive surgery or chemotherapy was given. J gave up 4 bases and V 6 bases, and 7 bases lay outside the gene matches. Germline loops: CDR1 ENHRY, CDR2 SYGVKD. The CDR3 length is 14 residues. This clone showed up just a few times. Antigen specificity is unknown. The repertoire was sequenced with immunoSEQ multiplex PCR; TCRdb's copy has only in-frame clones and lacks some. This sample has around 15,000 clones, with roughly two thirds found just once. Broader study findings: Same-patient tumor repertoires overlapped at about 0.095 to 0.79; different patients barely overlapped. TCR clonal relatedness correlated positively with neoantigen level.

The chain recombines TRBV10-3 with TRBJ1-1, with 8 bases lining up with TRBD1. The specimen was tumor tissue. This TCR came from a human donor with high-grade serous ovarian cancer. CDR3 amino acids: CAIRTGVGATEAFF. The CDR3 coding sequence is TGTGCCATCAGGACAGGGGTAGGGGCCACTGAAGCTTTCTTT.